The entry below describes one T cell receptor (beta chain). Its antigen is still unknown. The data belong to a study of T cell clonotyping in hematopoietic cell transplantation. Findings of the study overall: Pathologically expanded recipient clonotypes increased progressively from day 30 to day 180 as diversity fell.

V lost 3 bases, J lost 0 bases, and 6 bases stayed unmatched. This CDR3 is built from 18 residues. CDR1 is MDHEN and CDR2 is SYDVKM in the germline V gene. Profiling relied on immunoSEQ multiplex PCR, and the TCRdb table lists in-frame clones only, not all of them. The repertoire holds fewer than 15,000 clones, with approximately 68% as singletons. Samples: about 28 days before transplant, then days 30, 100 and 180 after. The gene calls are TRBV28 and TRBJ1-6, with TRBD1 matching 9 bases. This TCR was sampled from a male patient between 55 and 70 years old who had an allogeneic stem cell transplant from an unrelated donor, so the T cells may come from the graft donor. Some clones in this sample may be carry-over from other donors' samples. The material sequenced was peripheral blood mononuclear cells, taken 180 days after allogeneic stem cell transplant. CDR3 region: CASSFGQGFGSYNSPLHF. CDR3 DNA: TGTGCCAGCAGTTTCGGACAGGGGTTTGGCTCCTATAATTCACCCCTCCACTTT.